This T cell receptor beta chain stems from a study of CD8+CD57+ T cells in acquired aplastic anemia. This clonotype was observed many times. Genomic DNA, serving as template, underwent TCR beta VDJ and CDR3 profiling. TCRdb reanalysed the reads using MiXCR and keeps one entry per CDR3 protein. Of 200,000 to 250,000 distinct CDR3 sequences listed, over 55% were seen once; the top ten hold approximately 30%. V was trimmed by 4 bases and J by 2 bases, leaving 20 bases between them. This CDR3 spans 17 amino acids. Germline V gene lookup returns CDR1 SGDLS and CDR2 YYNGEE. The clonotype originates from a human donor in good health. The rearrangement uses TRBV9 and TRBJ2-3; TRBD2 is a possible D gene (6 bases). The material sequenced was sorted CD4+, CD8+, or CD8+CD57+ T cells (not recorded which) from PBMCs. In DNA form, the CDR3 reads TGTGCCAGCAGCCCCTGGGGAGCGAGCGGGCCCACAGATACGCAGTATTTT. Translation gives CASSPWGASGPTDTQYF.